This T cell receptor beta chain is from a study of blood T cells in healthy people across ages. The extraction recovered at least 5.5 micrograms of total RNA per sample. Concerning this clonotype itself: Its cognate antigen is unknown.

Study-level points and caveats: With unsorted PBMCs, a conclusive comparison of naive versus antigen-experienced cells was not possible.

Trimming cost V 3 bases and J 4 bases; bases outside gene matches: 5. This CDR3 contains 14 residues. Germline lookup yields CDR1 MNHEY and CDR2 SMNVEV (reference sequence). A J-beta primer mix and a sample-barcoded 5' primer were used in a second PCR of about 7 to 12 cycles. Via MiXCR, TCRdb re-called the 5' RACE reads, giving one row per CDR3 protein. The sample lists more than 800,000 distinct CDR3 sequences, more than 40% seen once, with under 20% in the top ten. The V call is TRBV27, the J call TRBJ2-5; 7 nucleotides agree with TRBD2. The clonotype comes from an older woman in good health. What was sequenced was blood. The CDR3 coding sequence is TGTGCCAGCAGTTTCGGGGGGAGTAGAGAGACCCAGTACTTC. Translating it yields CASSFGGSRETQYF.